This is a list of T cell receptor beta chains from one sample in a study of cytomegalovirus exposure and HLA in healthy donors. Some clones are missing from TCRdb's copy, which holds only in-frame ones; the method was immunoSEQ multiplex PCR. The sample shows around 190,000 clones, about 77% of them seen only once. Sequencing was performed on PBMCs. The receptor source for this set is a woman in her 30s in good health and CMV-seronegative. The CDR3 runs from the conserved cysteine through the conserved F or W. Fields, in order: J gene, D gene, V gene, CDR3 protein. A D gene is named only where the DNA matches it firmly.

j_gene: TRBJ2-1
d_gene: TRBD2
v_gene: TRBV19
CDR3aa: CASNEGLDDNEQFF

j_gene: TRBJ2-1
d_gene: -
v_gene: TRBV27
CDR3aa: CASRRTGSSYNEQFF

j_gene: TRBJ1-5
d_gene: -
v_gene: TRBV6-1
CDR3aa: CASNLGQFNQPQHF

j_gene: TRBJ2-7
d_gene: -
v_gene: TRBV14
CDR3aa: CASSQERQQTSEQYF

j_gene: TRBJ2-5
d_gene: TRBD1
v_gene: TRBV29-1
CDR3aa: CSVEIDRGEETQYF

j_gene: TRBJ2-5
d_gene: -
v_gene: TRBV5-1
CDR3aa: CASRAGRIRQETQYF

j_gene: TRBJ1-2
d_gene: -
v_gene: TRBV7-8
CDR3aa: CALTLLGDPNYGYPF

j_gene: TRBJ2-3
d_gene: -
v_gene: TRBV29-1
CDR3aa: CSVPVLDTQYF

j_gene: TRBJ2-7
d_gene: TRBD2
v_gene: TRBV4-2
CDR3aa: CASSQEPGRPYEQYF

j_gene: TRBJ2-7
d_gene: -
v_gene: TRBV6-5
CDR3aa: CASSYGTSSYEQYF

j_gene: TRBJ2-7
d_gene: TRBD1
v_gene: TRBV5-1
CDR3aa: CASSLEVPGQGFHEQYF

j_gene: TRBJ2-5
d_gene: TRBD2
v_gene: TRBV2
CDR3aa: CAGGDLETQYF

j_gene: TRBJ1-1
d_gene: TRBD1
v_gene: TRBV27
CDR3aa: CASSFGTGSTEAFF

j_gene: TRBJ1-3
d_gene: -
v_gene: TRBV7-6
CDR3aa: CASSLVRDTIYF

j_gene: TRBJ1-4
d_gene: TRBD1
v_gene: TRBV4-2
CDR3aa: CASSHRDRAEKLFF

j_gene: TRBJ1-4
d_gene: TRBD1
v_gene: TRBV2
CDR3aa: CASSDRGRNEKLFF

j_gene: TRBJ2-7
d_gene: TRBD2
v_gene: TRBV5-1
CDR3aa: CASSLGLGLAGDEQYF

j_gene: TRBJ2-2
d_gene: -
v_gene: TRBV7-8
CDR3aa: CASSRMVGTATGELFF

j_gene: TRBJ1-2
d_gene: -
v_gene: TRBV4-2
CDR3aa: CASSHQRGGGYGYTF

j_gene: TRBJ2-7
d_gene: -
v_gene: TRBV7-8
CDR3aa: CASSFTGHVYEQYF

j_gene: TRBJ2-5
d_gene: TRBD2
v_gene: TRBV10-3
CDR3aa: CAISEFQREGPGETQYF

j_gene: TRBJ2-5
d_gene: TRBD1
v_gene: TRBV10-3
CDR3aa: CAIRGDRGIETQYF

j_gene: TRBJ1-2
d_gene: TRBD1
v_gene: TRBV9
CDR3aa: CASSAPRQGTYGYTF

j_gene: TRBJ1-5
d_gene: -
v_gene: TRBV19
CDR3aa: CASGREVNQPQHF

j_gene: TRBJ2-5
d_gene: TRBD2
v_gene: TRBV6-5
CDR3aa: CASRDSGLPQETQYF

j_gene: TRBJ1-1
d_gene: -
v_gene: TRBV7-8
CDR3aa: CATSLARNTEAFF

j_gene: TRBJ2-3
d_gene: TRBD2
v_gene: TRBV30
CDR3aa: CAWSSGGGTDTQYF

j_gene: TRBJ2-1
d_gene: -
v_gene: TRBV7-9
CDR3aa: CGQDPYNEQFF

j_gene: TRBJ1-5
d_gene: TRBD1
v_gene: TRBV29-1
CDR3aa: CSVLQGAGGQPQHF

j_gene: TRBJ2-3
d_gene: TRBD2
v_gene: TRBV15
CDR3aa: CATSSSSGSSTDTQYF

j_gene: TRBJ2-7
d_gene: -
v_gene: TRBV10-3
CDR3aa: CAISVGLARYEQYF

j_gene: TRBJ2-7
d_gene: -
v_gene: TRBV21-1
CDR3aa: CASRGSGLATYEQYF

j_gene: TRBJ2-1
d_gene: TRBD1
v_gene: TRBV29-1
CDR3aa: CSVGEGQGAFYNEQFF

j_gene: TRBJ1-1
d_gene: -
v_gene: TRBV25-1
CDR3aa: CASSELSTEAFF

j_gene: TRBJ2-1
d_gene: TRBD1
v_gene: TRBV7-9
CDR3aa: CASRWGQGAPDEQFF

j_gene: TRBJ2-6
d_gene: -
v_gene: TRBV9
CDR3aa: CASSALSGANVLTF

j_gene: TRBJ1-2
d_gene: -
v_gene: TRBV2
CDR3aa: CASSEGVRTTGYGYTF

j_gene: TRBJ1-3
d_gene: -
v_gene: TRBV5-1
CDR3aa: CASSLAGQIGNTIYF

j_gene: TRBJ2-7
d_gene: -
v_gene: TRBV7-2
CDR3aa: CASSLIPTHLGEQYF

j_gene: TRBJ2-2
d_gene: TRBD2
v_gene: TRBV7-6
CDR3aa: CASSLALAGVGELFF

j_gene: TRBJ1-1
d_gene: -
v_gene: TRBV6-4
CDR3aa: CASSGESDTEAFF

j_gene: TRBJ1-2
d_gene: TRBD1
v_gene: TRBV10-1
CDR3aa: CASSYPSGTGGFYGYTF

j_gene: TRBJ2-3
d_gene: -
v_gene: TRBV6-6
CDR3aa: CASSYSLTDTQYF

j_gene: TRBJ2-1
d_gene: TRBD2
v_gene: TRBV18
CDR3aa: CASSPGLAGGNEQFF

j_gene: TRBJ2-3
d_gene: -
v_gene: TRBV7-9
CDR3aa: CASRMDSWRTDTQYF

j_gene: TRBJ2-7
d_gene: -
v_gene: TRBV6-5
CDR3aa: CASSKKEGAYEQYF

j_gene: TRBJ1-2
d_gene: -
v_gene: TRBV14
CDR3aa: CASSLRVGAANYGYTF

j_gene: TRBJ1-6
d_gene: -
v_gene: TRBV18
CDR3aa: CASSPLNVRVGSPLHF

j_gene: TRBJ1-2
d_gene: TRBD1
v_gene: TRBV28
CDR3aa: CASSSSGTDYGYTF

j_gene: TRBJ2-1
d_gene: TRBD2
v_gene: TRBV5-1
CDR3aa: CASSRTSGSRQEEQFF

j_gene: TRBJ1-2
d_gene: -
v_gene: TRBV11-2
CDR3aa: CASSLEYPRANYGYTF

j_gene: TRBJ2-3
d_gene: -
v_gene: TRBV6-5
CDR3aa: CASSYSRDRYTDTQYF

j_gene: TRBJ2-1
d_gene: -
v_gene: TRBV21-1
CDR3aa: CASSKLGTGLAGGPFNEQFF

j_gene: TRBJ2-7
d_gene: -
v_gene: TRBV4-2
CDR3aa: CASSQDRTGVNFYEQYF

j_gene: TRBJ1-1
d_gene: TRBD1
v_gene: TRBV7-9
CDR3aa: CATTGRGLGTEAFF

j_gene: TRBJ2-1
d_gene: TRBD2
v_gene: TRBV5-1
CDR3aa: CASSLRRGLAGGPSEQFF

j_gene: TRBJ2-1
d_gene: TRBD2
v_gene: TRBV7-9
CDR3aa: CASSLYSGRSYNEQFF